The 11 T cell receptor beta chains below come from one sample, sequenced in a study of blood T cell repertoires in COVID-19. Sequenced by immunoSEQ multiplex PCR; TCRdb stores in-frame clones only, minus some. The table records a few hundred thousand clones, roughly 89% of them present only once. The sample taken for sequencing was peripheral blood. Every receptor here comes from a woman aged 55-69 years with COVID-19, enrolled during active disease.

The chain combines TRBV29-1 with TRBJ2-1; tentatively, D is TRBD2 (5 bases). The CDR3 is 12 amino acids. The ends were cut back, 3 bases at V and 12 bases at J, with 15 bases in the middle. Germline V lookup: CDR1 SQVTM, CDR2 ANQGSEA. The CDR3 coding sequence is TGCAGCGTTGATTCCGACCCGGGATCGCAGTTCTTC. Translating gives CSVDSDPGSQFF.

This rearrangement joins TRBV4-3 to TRBJ2-6, with 9 bases that match TRBD1. CDR1 is LGHNA, CDR2 YSLEER, per germline. The V and J ends lost 2 bases and 2 bases, in that order; junction bases with no gene match: 7. This CDR3 is 18 amino acids long. The CDR3 DNA follows: TGCGCCAGCAGCCAATCCGGGACAGGGAGACCTGGGGCCAACGTCCTGACTTTC. Protein: CASSQSGTGRPGANVLTF.

The chain is built from TRBV19 and TRBJ2-5, with a possible D match to TRBD2 (6 bases). CDR1 and CDR2 from the germline V gene are LNHDA and SQIVND (reference sequence). CDR3 length: 16 residues. The V end lost 3 bases, the J end lost 2 bases, and 16 bases lay between the germline ends. The DNA of the CDR3 is TGTGCCAGTAGTATGATCGGAGGGCCGGGGCAAGAGACCCAGTACTTC. Its protein product is CASSMIGGPGQETQYF.

V usage is TRBV27 and J usage is TRBJ1-1; D gene unclear. This CDR3 spans 14 amino acids. The ends were cut back, 5 bases at V and 4 bases at J, with 14 bases in the middle. The germline CDR1 and CDR2 sequences are MNHEY and SMNVEV (reference sequence). CDR3 in amino acids: CASSTGFRSTEAFF. As DNA, the CDR3 is TGTGCCAGCAGTACGGGTTTTAGGAGCACTGAAGCTTTCTTT.

The rearrangement uses TRBV18 and TRBJ1-5; D unresolved. The germline V gene has CDR1 KGHSH and CDR2 LQKENI. The length of the CDR3 is 17 residues. The germline V and J ends were trimmed by 2 bases and 1 base, with 15 bases remaining between them. The CDR3 coding sequence is TGTGCCAGCTCACCAAGCGAGGGAGCGGGAAGCAATCAGCCCCAGCATTTT. Translating it yields CASSPSEGAGSNQPQHF.

The V call is TRBV2, the J call TRBJ1-1; D possibly corresponds to TRBD1 (6 bases). The CDR3 loop spans 15 amino acids. In germline, CDR1 is SNHLY, CDR2 FYNNEI. Trimming removed 6 bases at V and 1 base at J, with 15 bases between. This CDR3 is CASRPDWGRNTEAFF. The CDR3 region has the DNA TGTGCCAGCAGGCCTGATTGGGGGCGGAACACTGAAGCTTTCTTT.

The V gene is TRBV27, the J gene TRBJ2-7; D possibly corresponds to TRBD2 (5 bases). CDR1 MNHEY and CDR2 SMNVEV come from the germline V gene (reference sequence). The CDR3 contains 14 residues. The V and J ends lost 4 bases and 6 bases respectively, with 16 bases between them. As DNA, the CDR3 is TGTGCCAGCAGTTCCCCGGACGGGATCGCCGAGCAGTACTTC. The encoded protein is CASSSPDGIAEQYF.

V is TRBV6-2 or TRBV6-3 and J is TRBJ2-7; 11 nucleotides agree with TRBD1. Germline CDR1 is MNHEY and CDR2 is SVGEGT. V lost 5 bases and J lost 2; bases outside the gene matches: 5. The CDR3 runs 15 residues. CDR3: CASSAGQGGAYEQYF. The DNA for the CDR3 is TGTGCCAGCAGTGCGGGACAGGGGGGCGCCTACGAGCAGTACTTC.

The rearrangement joins TRBV7-2 to TRBJ2-7; 9 bases agree with TRBD1. The V gene end was trimmed by 1 base and the J gene end by 5 bases; junction bases not matched to a gene: 6. The CDR3 consists of 15 residues. CDR1 and CDR2 from the germline V gene are SGHTA and FQGNSA. The CDR3 loop reads CASSLVDRGGNEQYF. DNA of the CDR3: TGTGCCAGCAGCTTAGTGGACAGGGGAGGCAACGAGCAGTACTTC.

This sequence joins TRBV19 and TRBJ2-6, with 7 bases fitting TRBD1. The CDR3 extends over 15 amino acids. The V segment lost 2 bases and the J segment 2 bases; nucleotides outside the gene matches: 0. In germline, CDR1 is LNHDA, CDR2 SQIVND (reference sequence). CDR3 loop: CASSITGAGANVLTF. CDR3 nucleotide sequence: TGTGCCAGTAGTATAACAGGGGCTGGGGCCAACGTCCTGACTTTC. Filled out from reference TRBV19 and TRBJ2-6, the complete variable domain reads DGGITQSPKYLFRKEGQNVTLSCEQNLNHDAMYWYRQDPGQGLRLIYYSQIVNDFQKGDIAEGYSVSREKKESFPLTVTSAQKNPTAFYLCASSITGAGANVLTFGAGSRLTVL.

This chain links TRBV7-9 with TRBJ2-1; D is uncertain. The CDR3 consists of 13 residues. Trimming cost V 1 base and J 10 bases, with 11 bases left between them. Looked up from germline, CDR1 is SEHNR and CDR2 is FQNEAQ (reference sequence). The DNA of the CDR3 is TGTGCCAGCAGCTTAGAGGCCCCCAGGGAGCAGTTCTTC. Its translation is CASSLEAPREQFF.